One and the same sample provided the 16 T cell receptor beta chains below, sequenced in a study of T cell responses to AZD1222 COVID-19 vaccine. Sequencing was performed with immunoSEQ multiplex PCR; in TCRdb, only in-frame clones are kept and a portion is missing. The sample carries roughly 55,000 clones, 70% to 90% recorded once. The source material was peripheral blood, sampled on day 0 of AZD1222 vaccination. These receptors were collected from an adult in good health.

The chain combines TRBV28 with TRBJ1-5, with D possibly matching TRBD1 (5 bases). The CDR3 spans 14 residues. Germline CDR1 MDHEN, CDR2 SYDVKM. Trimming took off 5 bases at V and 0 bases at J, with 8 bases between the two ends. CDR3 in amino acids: CASSMTDSNQPQHF. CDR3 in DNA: TGTGCCAGCAGTATGACAGATAGCAATCAGCCCCAGCATTTT.

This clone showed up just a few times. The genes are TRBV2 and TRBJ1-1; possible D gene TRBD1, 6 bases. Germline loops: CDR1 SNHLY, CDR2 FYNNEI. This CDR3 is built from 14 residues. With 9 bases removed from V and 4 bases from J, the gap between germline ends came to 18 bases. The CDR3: CASTIGGVGTEAFF. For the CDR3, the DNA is TGTGCCAGTACCATTGGGGGCGTTGGCACTGAAGCTTTCTTT.

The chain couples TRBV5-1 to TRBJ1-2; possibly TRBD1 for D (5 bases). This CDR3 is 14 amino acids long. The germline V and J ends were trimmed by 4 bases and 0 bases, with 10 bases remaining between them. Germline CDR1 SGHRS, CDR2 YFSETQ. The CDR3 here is CASSPMTANYGYTF. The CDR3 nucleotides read TGCGCCAGCAGCCCTATGACAGCTAACTATGGCTACACCTTC.

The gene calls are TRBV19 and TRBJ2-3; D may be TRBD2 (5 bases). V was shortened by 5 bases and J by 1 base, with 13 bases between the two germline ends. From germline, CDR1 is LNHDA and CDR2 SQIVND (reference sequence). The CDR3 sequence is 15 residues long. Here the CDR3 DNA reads TGTGCCAGTAGTGGACGGACTGGTGGCACAGATACGCAGTATTTT. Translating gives CASSGRTGGTDTQYF.

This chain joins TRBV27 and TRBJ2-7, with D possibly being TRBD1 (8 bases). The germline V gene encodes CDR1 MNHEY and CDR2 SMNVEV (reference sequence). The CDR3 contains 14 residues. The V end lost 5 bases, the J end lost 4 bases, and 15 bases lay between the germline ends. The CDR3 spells CASSKQGGVYEQYF. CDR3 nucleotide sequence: TGTGCCAGCAGTAAACAGGGGGGGGTTTACGAGCAGTACTTC.

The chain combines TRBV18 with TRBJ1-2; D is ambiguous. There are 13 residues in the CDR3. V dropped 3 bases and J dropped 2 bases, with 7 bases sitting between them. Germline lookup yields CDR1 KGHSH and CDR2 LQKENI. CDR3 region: CASSPDYNYGYTF. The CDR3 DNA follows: TGTGCCAGCTCACCTGACTACAACTATGGCTACACCTTC.

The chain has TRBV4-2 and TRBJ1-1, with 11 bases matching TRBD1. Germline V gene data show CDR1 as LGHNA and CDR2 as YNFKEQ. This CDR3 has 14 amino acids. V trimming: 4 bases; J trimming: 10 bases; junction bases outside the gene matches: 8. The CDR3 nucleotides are TGTGCCAGCAGCCCAGGGACGGGGACAGGGGGAGCTTTCTTT. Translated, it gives CASSPGTGTGGAFF.

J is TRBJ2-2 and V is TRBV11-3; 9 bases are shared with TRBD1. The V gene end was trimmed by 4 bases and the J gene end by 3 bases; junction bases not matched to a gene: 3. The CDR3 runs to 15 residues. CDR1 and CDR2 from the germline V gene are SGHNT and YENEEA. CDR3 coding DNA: TGTGCCAGCAGCTCGACAGGGGGGGACACCGGGGAGCTGTTTTTT. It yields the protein CASSSTGGDTGELFF.

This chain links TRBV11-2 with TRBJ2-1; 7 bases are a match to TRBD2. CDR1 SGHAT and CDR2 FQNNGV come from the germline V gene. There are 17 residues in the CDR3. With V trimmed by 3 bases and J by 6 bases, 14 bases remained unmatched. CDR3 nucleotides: TGTGCCAGCAGCTTTAGTTTGGGGGGGGTGGCGATCAATGAGCAGTTCTTC. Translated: CASSFSLGGVAINEQFF. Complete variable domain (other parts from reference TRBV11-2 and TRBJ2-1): EAGVAQSPRYKIIEKRQSVAFWCNPISGHATLYWYQQILGQGPKLLIQFQNNGVVDDSQLPKDRFSAERLKGVDSTLKIQPAKLEDSAVYLCASSFSLGGVAINEQFFGPGTRLTVL.

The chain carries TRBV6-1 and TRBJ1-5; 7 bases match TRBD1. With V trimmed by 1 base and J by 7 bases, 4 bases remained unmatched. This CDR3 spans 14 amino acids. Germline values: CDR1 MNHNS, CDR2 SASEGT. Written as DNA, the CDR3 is TGTGCCAGCAGTGAAGGACAGGGAATACAGCCCCAGCATTTT. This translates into CASSEGQGIQPQHF.

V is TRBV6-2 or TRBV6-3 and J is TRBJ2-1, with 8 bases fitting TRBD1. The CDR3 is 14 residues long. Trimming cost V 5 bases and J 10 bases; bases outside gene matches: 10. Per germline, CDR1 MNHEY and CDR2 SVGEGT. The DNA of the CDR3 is TGTGCCAGCAGTCCCGGACAGGGCGGGTACGAGCAGTTCTTC. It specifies CASSPGQGGYEQFF.

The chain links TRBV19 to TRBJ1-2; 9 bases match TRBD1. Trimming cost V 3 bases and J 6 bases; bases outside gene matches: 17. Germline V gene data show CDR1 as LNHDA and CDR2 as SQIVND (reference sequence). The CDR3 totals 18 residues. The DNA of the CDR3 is TGTGCCAGTAGTATCGTCCTTGGGGACAGGGAAAATAATAATGGCTACACCTTC. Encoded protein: CASSIVLGDRENNNGYTF.

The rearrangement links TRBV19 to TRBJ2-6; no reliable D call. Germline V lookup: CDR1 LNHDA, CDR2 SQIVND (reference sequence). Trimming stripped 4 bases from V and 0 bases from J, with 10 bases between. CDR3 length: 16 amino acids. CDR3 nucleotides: TGTGCCAGTAGTAATCGGGCCCCCTCTGGGGCCAACGTCCTGACTTTC. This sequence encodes CASSNRAPSGANVLTF.

The CDR3 DNA reads TGTGCCAGCAGTTCCGGGCCTTATGGCTACACCTTC. Its protein is CASSSGPYGYTF. The chain employs TRBV12-3 or TRBV12-4 and TRBJ1-2; D is ambiguous. V was shortened by 4 bases and J by 5 bases, with 8 bases between the two germline ends. CDR3 length: 12 amino acids.

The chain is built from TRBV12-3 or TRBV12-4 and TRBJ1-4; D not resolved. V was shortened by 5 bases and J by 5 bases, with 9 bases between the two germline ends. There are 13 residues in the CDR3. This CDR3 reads CASSPYLNEKLFF. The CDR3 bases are TGTGCCAGCAGTCCATACCTAAATGAAAAACTGTTTTTT.

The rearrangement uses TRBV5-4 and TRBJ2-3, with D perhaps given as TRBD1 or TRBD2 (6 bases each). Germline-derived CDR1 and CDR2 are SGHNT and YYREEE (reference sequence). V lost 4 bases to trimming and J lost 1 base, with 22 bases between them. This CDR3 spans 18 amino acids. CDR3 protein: CASSTDFSRGDGTDTQYF. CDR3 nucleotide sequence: TGTGCCAGCAGCACTGACTTCTCTAGGGGGGACGGCACAGATACGCAGTATTTT.